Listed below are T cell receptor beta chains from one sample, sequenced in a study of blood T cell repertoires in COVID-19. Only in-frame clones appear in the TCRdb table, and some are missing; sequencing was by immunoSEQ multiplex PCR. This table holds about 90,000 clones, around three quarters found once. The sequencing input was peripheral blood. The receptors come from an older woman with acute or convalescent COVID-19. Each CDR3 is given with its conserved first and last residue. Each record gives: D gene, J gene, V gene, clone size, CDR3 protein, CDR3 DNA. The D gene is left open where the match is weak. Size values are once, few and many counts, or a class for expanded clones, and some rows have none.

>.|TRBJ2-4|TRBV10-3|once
CAFNREGIQYF
TGTGCCTTCAACAGGGAGGGCATTCAGTACTTC
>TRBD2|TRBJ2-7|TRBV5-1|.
CASSLAASGGAYEQYF
TGCGCCAGCAGCTTGGCGGCTAGCGGGGGGGCCTACGAGCAGTACTTC
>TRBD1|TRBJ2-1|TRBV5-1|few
CASSLRWDREFGDEQFF
TGCGCCAGCAGCTTGAGGTGGGACAGGGAATTTGGCGATGAGCAGTTCTTC
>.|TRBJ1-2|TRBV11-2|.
CASSLDMARLVGYGYTF
TGTGCCAGCAGCTTAGATATGGCGAGGCTTGTTGGGTATGGCTACACCTTC
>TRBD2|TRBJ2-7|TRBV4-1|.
CASSQDTSGRPSSEQYF
TGCGCCAGCAGCCAAGATACTAGCGGGAGGCCTTCGTCTGAGCAGTACTTC
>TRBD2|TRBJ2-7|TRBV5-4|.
CASSLGTSGIYEQYF
TGTGCCAGCAGCCTCGGGACTAGCGGGATCTACGAGCAGTACTTC
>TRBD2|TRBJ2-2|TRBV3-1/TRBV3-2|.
CASSQRRGSGGELFF
TGTGCCAGCAGCCAACGGCGGGGGAGTGGCGGGGAGCTGTTTTTT
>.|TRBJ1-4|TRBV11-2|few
CASSPYTGEKLFF
TGTGCCAGCAGCCCCTATACGGGGGAAAAACTGTTTTTT
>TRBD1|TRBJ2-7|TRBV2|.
CASRQGFDYEQYF
TGTGCCAGCAGACAGGGGTTTGACTACGAGCAGTACTTC
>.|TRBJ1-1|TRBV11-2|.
CASSSTGWDTEAFF
TGTGCCAGCAGCTCCACAGGATGGGACACTGAAGCTTTCTTT
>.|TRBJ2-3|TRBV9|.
CASSRDKYTDTQYF
TGTGCCAGCAGCCGGGACAAGTACACAGATACGCAGTATTTT
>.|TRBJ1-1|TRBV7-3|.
CASSALGGGTEAFF
TGTGCCAGCAGCGCGCTAGGTGGCGGCACTGAAGCTTTCTTT
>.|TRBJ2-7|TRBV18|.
CASSRDTAYEQYF
TGTGCCAGCTCAAGGGACACGGCCTACGAGCAGTACTTC
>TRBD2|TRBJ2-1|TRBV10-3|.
CATTPAGGLGNEQFF
TGTGCCACCACACCGGCGGGAGGGTTAGGAAATGAGCAGTTCTTC
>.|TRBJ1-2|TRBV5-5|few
CASSLSNREYGYTF
TGTGCCAGCAGCTTGTCGAACAGGGAATATGGCTACACCTTC
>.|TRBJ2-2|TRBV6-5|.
CASSYINTGELFF
TGTGCCAGCAGTTATATTAACACCGGGGAGCTGTTTTTT
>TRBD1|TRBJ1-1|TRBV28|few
CASRSGQGAFTEAFF
TGTGCCAGCAGGTCGGGACAGGGGGCTTTCACTGAAGCTTTCTTT
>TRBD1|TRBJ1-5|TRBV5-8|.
CASSLGGQGARPQHF
TGTGCCAGCAGCTTGGGGGGACAGGGGGCACGGCCCCAGCATTTT
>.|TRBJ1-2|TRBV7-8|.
CASSLAPGLFGYTF
TGTGCCAGCAGCTTAGCCCCGGGACTCTTCGGCTACACCTTC
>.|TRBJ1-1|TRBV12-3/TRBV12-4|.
CASSLNQYTEAFF
TGTGCCAGCAGTTTGAATCAGTACACTGAAGCTTTCTTT
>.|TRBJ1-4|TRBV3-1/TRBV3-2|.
CASSQDQSGMATNEKLFF
TGTGCCAGCAGCCAAGATCAATCAGGGATGGCAACTAATGAAAAACTGTTTTTT
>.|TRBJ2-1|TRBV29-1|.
CSVALSNEQFF
TGCAGCGTTGCCCTTAGCAATGAGCAGTTCTTC
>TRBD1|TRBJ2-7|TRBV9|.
CASSVGAGQGPVEQYF
TGTGCCAGCAGCGTAGGGGCGGGACAGGGTCCGGTCGAGCAGTACTTC
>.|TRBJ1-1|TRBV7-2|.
CASSLVGQGLAFF
TGTGCCAGCAGCTTAGTTGGTCAGGGACTAGCTTTCTTT
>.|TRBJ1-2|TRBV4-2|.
CASSQAMRAGRAGYTF
TGTGCCAGCAGCCAAGCTATGAGAGCGGGGAGAGCTGGCTACACCTTC
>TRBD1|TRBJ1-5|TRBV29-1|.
CSVGSGQGNQPQHF
TGCAGCGTTGGATCGGGACAGGGCAATCAGCCCCAGCATTTT
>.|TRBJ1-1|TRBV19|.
CASNTGTNTEAFF
TGTGCCAGTAACACAGGGACGAACACTGAAGCTTTCTTT
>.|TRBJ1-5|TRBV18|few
CASSPLRETSTNSNQPQHF
TGTGCCAGCTCACCACTTCGGGAAACGTCCACTAATAGCAATCAGCCCCAGCATTTT
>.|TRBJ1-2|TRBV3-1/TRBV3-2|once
CASSPRTATAGTF
TGTGCCAGCAGCCCTCGGACAGCTACGGCTGGCACCTTC
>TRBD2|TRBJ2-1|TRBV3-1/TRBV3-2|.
CASSPTWTSGWSSYNEQFF
TGTGCCAGCAGCCCTACCTGGACTAGCGGATGGAGCTCCTACAATGAGCAGTTCTTC
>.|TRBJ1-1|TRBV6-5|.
CASSYKQNTEAFF
TGTGCCAGCAGTTACAAACAAAACACTGAAGCTTTCTTT
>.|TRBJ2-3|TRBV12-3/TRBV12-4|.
CASSGESTDTQYF
TGTGCCAGCAGTGGGGAGAGCACAGATACGCAGTATTTT
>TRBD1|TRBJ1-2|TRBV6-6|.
CASSGSTGGNYGYTF
TGTGCCAGCAGTGGGTCGACAGGGGGAAACTATGGCTACACCTTC
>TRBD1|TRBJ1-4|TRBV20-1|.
CSARTGEKLFF
TGCAGTGCCAGGACAGGGGAAAAACTGTTTTTT
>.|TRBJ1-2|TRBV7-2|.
CASSLVAGNYGYTF
TGTGCCAGCAGCTTAGTTGCGGGGAACTATGGCTACACCTTC
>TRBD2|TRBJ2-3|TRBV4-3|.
CASSRTPGLATDTQYF
TGCGCCAGCAGCCGAACCCCCGGACTAGCGACAGATACGCAGTATTTT
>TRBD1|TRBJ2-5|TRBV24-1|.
CATSQGARGYQETQYF
TGTGCCACCAGTCAGGGGGCAAGAGGGTACCAAGAGACCCAGTACTTC
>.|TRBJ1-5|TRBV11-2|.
CASSLGGLQNQPQHF
TGTGCCAGCAGCTTAGGGGGACTCCAAAATCAGCCCCAGCATTTT
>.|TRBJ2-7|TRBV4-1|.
CASSQEPWGAGAPSYEQYF
TGCGCCAGCAGCCAAGAACCCTGGGGTGCGGGGGCTCCCTCCTACGAGCAGTACTTC
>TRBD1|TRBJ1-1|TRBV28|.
CASRPPRDRNTEAFF
TGTGCCAGCAGACCTCCTCGGGACAGGAACACTGAAGCTTTCTTT
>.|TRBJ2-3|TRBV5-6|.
CASSLERVTDTQYF
TGTGCCAGCAGCTTGGAAAGAGTCACAGATACGCAGTATTTT
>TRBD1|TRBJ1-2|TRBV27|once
CASRRTGHYGYTF
TGTGCCAGCAGAAGGACAGGGCACTATGGCTACACCTTC
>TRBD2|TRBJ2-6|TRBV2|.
CASSIPGLAALLTGANVLTF
TGTGCCAGCAGCATCCCGGGACTAGCGGCTCTCCTAACTGGGGCCAACGTCCTGACTTTC